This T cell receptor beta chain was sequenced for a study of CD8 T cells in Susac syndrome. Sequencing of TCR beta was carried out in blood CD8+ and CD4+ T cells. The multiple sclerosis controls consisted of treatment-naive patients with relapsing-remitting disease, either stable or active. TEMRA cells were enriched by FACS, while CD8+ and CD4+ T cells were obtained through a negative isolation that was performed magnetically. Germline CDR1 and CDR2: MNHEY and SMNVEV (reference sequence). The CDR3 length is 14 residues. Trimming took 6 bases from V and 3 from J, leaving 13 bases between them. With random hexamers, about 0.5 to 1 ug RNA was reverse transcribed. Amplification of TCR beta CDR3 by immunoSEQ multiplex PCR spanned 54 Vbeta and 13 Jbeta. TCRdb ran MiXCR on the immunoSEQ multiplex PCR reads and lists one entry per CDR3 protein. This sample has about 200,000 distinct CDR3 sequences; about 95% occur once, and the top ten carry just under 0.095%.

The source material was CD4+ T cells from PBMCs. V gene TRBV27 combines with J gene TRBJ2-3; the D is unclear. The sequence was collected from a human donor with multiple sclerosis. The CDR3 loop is CASRPFPVTDTQYF. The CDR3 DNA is TGTGCCAGCAGGCCGTTTCCGGTAACAGATACGCAGTATTTT.